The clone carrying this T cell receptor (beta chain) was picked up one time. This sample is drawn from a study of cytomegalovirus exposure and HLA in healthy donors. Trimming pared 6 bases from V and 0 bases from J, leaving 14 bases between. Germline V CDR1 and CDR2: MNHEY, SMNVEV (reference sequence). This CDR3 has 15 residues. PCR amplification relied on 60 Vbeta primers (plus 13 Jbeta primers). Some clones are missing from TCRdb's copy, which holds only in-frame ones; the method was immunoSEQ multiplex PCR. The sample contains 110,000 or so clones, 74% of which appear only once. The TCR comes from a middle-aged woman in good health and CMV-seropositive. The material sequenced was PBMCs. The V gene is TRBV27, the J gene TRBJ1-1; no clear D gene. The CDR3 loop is CASSRGTSMNTEAFF. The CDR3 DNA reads TGTGCCAGCAGCCGCGGTACAAGCATGAACACTGAAGCTTTCTTT.